Following are 5 T cell receptor beta chains from one sample sequenced in a study of a mutant IDH1 vaccine in newly diagnosed glioma. Their target antigens are unknown. The sample's time point: week 23, last vaccination. Every single dose of the vaccine, 300 ug of mutant IDH1 20-mer peptide, came with topical imiquimod. TCRdb's copy holds only in-frame clones and misses some; the assay was immunoSEQ multiplex PCR. The top ten hold around 1.5% of the sample, which has around 54,000 clones, around 87% seen once. Specimen: PBMCs, collected from a glioma patient whose treatment included an IDH1 peptide vaccine. These receptors came from a man aged 40-49 years with glioma.

The gene calls are TRBV27 and TRBJ2-1; the match to TRBD1 covers 7 bases. This CDR3 spans 12 amino acids. Germline values: CDR1 MNHEY, CDR2 SMNVEV (reference sequence). V shed 6 bases and J 6 bases; nucleotides not matched to a gene: 2. CDR3 sequence (DNA): TGTGCCAGCAGGGGACAGTCCAATGAGCAGTTCTTC. Translation: CASRGQSNEQFF.

In DNA form, the CDR3 reads TGTGCCAGCAAAAGGACTAGGTCCTACAATGAGCAGTTCTTC. Its protein product is CASKRTRSYNEQFF. The chain couples TRBV6-5 to TRBJ2-1; the match to TRBD2 covers 7 bases. After removal of 7 bases from V and 1 base from J, the junction contained 4 bases not matched to a gene. The CDR3 has 14 residues. The germline gives CDR1 MNHEY, CDR2 SVGAGI.

V and J are TRBV19 and TRBJ2-6; TRBD2 might be the D (7 bases). Germline CDR1 LNHDA, CDR2 SQIVND (reference sequence). CDR3 length equals 15 residues. With 7 bases removed from V and 5 bases from J, the gap between germline ends came to 15 bases. CDR3 sequence (DNA): TGTGCCAGTAAAAGGGAGGGGGGGTGGGCCAACGTCCTGACTTTC. Its translation is CASKREGGWANVLTF.

The chain combines TRBV5-1 with TRBJ2-1, with a tentative D call TRBD1 (7 bases). There are 12 residues in the CDR3. Germline-derived CDR1 and CDR2 are SGHRS and YFSETQ. The V and J ends lost 4 bases and 8 bases respectively, with 10 bases between them. CDR3 region: CASSPRGDEQFF. Written as DNA, the CDR3 is TGCGCCAGCAGCCCCAGGGGGGATGAGCAGTTCTTC.

This clone was detected a few times. The rearrangement links TRBV18 to TRBJ2-5; tentative D call: TRBD1 (6 bases). Germline V gene lookup returns CDR1 KGHSH and CDR2 LQKENI. The V and J ends lost 4 bases and 2 bases respectively, with 11 bases between them. The CDR3 extends over 14 amino acids. The CDR3 DNA follows: TGTGCCAGCTCACTTGGGCAGGGGCAAGAGACCCAGTACTTC. It translates to CASSLGQGQETQYF.